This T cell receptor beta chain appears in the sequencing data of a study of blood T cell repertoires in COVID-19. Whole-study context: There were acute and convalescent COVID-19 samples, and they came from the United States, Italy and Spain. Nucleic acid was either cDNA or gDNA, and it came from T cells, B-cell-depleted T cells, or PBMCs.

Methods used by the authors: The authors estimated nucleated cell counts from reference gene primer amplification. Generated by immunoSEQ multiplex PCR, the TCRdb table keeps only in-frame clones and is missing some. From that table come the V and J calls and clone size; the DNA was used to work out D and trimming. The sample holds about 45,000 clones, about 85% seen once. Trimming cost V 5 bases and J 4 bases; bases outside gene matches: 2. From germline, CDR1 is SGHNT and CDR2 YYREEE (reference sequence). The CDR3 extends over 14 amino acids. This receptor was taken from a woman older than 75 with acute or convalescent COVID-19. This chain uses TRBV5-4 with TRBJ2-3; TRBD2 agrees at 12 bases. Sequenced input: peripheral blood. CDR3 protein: CASSLAGGADTQYF. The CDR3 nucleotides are TGTGCCAGCAGTCTAGCGGGGGGGGCAGATACGCAGTATTTT. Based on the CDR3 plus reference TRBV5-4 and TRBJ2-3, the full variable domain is ETGVTQSPTHLIKTRGQQVTLRCSSQSGHNTVSWYQQALGQGPQFIFQYYREEENGRGNFPPRFSGLQFPNYSSELNVNALELDDSALYLCASSLAGGADTQYFGPGTRLTVL.